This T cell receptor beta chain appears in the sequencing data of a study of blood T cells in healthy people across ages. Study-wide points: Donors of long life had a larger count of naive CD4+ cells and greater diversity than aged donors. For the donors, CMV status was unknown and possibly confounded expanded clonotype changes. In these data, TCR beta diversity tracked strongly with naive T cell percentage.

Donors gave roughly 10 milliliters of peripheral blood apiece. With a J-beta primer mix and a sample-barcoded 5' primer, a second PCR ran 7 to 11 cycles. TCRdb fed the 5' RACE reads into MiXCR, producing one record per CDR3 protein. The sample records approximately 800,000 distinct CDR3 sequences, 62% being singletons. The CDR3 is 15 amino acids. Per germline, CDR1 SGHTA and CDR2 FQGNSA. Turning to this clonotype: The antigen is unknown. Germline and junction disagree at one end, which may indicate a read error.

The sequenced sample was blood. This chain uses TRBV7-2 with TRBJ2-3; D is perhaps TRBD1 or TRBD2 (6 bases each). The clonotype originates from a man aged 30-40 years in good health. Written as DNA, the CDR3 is TGTGCCAGCAGCTTTGTTGCGGGGAGGACAGATGCGCAGTATTTT. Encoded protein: CASSFVAGRTDAQYF.